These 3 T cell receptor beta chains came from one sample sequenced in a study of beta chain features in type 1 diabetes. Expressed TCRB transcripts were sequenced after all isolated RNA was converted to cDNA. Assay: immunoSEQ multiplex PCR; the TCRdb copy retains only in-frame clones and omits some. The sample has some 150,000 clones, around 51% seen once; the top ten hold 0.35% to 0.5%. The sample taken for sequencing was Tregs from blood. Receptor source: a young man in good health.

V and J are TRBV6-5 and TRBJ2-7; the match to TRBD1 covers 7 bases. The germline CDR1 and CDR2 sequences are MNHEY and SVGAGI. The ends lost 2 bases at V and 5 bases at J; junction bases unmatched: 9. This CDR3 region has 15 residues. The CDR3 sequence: CASSYGVQGLHEQYF. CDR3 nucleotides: TGTGCCAGCAGTTACGGGGTACAGGGGTTGCACGAGCAGTACTTC.

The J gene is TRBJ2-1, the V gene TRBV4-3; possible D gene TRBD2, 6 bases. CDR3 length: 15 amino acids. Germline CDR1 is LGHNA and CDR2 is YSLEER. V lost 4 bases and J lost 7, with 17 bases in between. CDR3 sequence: CASSLMSALANEQFF. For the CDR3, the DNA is TGCGCCAGCAGCCTAATGTCGGCACTAGCAAATGAGCAGTTCTTC.

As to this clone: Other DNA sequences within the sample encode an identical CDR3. The CDR3 sequence: CASSFTGSSYNEQFF. In nucleotides, the CDR3 is TGTGCCAGCAGCTTTACAGGGAGCTCCTACAATGAGCAGTTCTTC. The rearrangement uses TRBV5-4 and TRBJ2-1, with D possibly matching TRBD1 (6 bases). Germline CDR1 reads SGHNT; CDR2 reads YYREEE (reference sequence). Trimming took 2 bases from V and 0 from J, leaving 9 bases between them. The length of the CDR3 is 15 residues. Variable domain in full (rest from reference TRBV5-4 and TRBJ2-1): ETGVTQSPTHLIKTRGQQVTLRCSSQSGHNTVSWYQQALGQGPQFIFQYYREEENGRGNFPPRFSGLQFPNYSSELNVNALELDDSALYLCASSFTGSSYNEQFFGPGTRLTVL.